This TCR beta chain stems from a study of T and B cells in COVID-19 patients. On the study more broadly: Recovered patients mostly had mild to moderate COVID-19 managed as outpatients.

About this clonotype: The target antigen is unknown.

TRB was amplified from about 250-500 ng of blood genomic DNA. Study-wide findings and caveats: CD4+, regulatory T cell, CD8+ and sorted SARS-CoV-2-responsive or tetramer+ T cells were not yet sequenced. Patients with COVID-19 reportedly showed strongly skewed T cell receptor beta variable and joining gene usage.

The length of the CDR3 is 16 residues. The V and J ends lost 5 bases and 3 bases respectively, with 20 bases between them. Germline lookup yields CDR1 SEHNR and CDR2 FQNEAQ (reference sequence). BIOMED2 TRB-A/B primer pools were used in multiplex TRB PCR. TCRdb reanalysed the multiplex PCR reads using MiXCR and keeps one entry per CDR3 protein. The table lists some 8,400 distinct CDR3 sequences, about 25% of them singletons. Sequencing was done on a sample of blood. The V gene is TRBV7-9, the J gene TRBJ2-7; D could derive from TRBD1 or TRBD2 (5 bases each). The sequence came from a human donor who had recovered from COVID-19. The CDR3 region is CASSITLRDGFYEQYF. For the CDR3, the DNA is TGTGCCAGCAGCATCACGCTCCGGGACGGCTTCTACGAGCAGTACTTC.